This is a list of T cell receptor beta chains from one sample in a study of T-cell reconstitution after alpha-beta-depleted transplantation in children. TCRdb ran MiXCR on the PCR reads and lists one entry per CDR3 protein. Altogether a few hundred thousand distinct CDR3 sequences are present, about 17% being singletons, with the ten largest covering 25% to 30%. The sample was PBMCs, mostly from graft donor cells, taken 360 days after TCRalphabeta/CD19-depleted stem cell transplant. The source of these receptors is a boy less than two years old who had a stem cell transplant for Wiskott-Aldrich syndrome, so the T cells may come from the graft donor. The CDR3 runs from the conserved cysteine through the conserved F or W. A D gene is named only where the DNA matches it firmly. Expanded clones are given a class, and other clones once, few, many or no size at all.

J gene,D gene,V gene,clone size,CDR3 protein,CDR3 DNA
TRBJ2-4,TRBD2,TRBV7-9,-,CASSFRGSDIQYF,TGTGCCAGCAGCTTTCGCGGGAGTGACATTCAGTACTTC
TRBJ2-6,-,TRBV19,many,CASSIAGLVRTPSGANVLTF,TGTGCCAGTAGTATCGCAGGTCTCGTTCGTACTCCCTCTGGGGCCAACGTCCTGACTTTC
TRBJ2-7,TRBD2,TRBV5-6,few,CASSLRLAGRYEQYF,TGTGCCAGCAGCTTGAGGCTAGCGGGGCGCTACGAGCAGTACTTC
TRBJ2-2,-,TRBV7-2,-,CASSFNPGSGGELFF,TGTGCCAGCAGCTTCAACCCAGGGTCTGGCGGGGAGCTGTTTTTT
TRBJ2-3,TRBD2,TRBV27,-,CASSSSGRSTNTQYF,TGTGCCAGCAGTTCCAGCGGGAGGAGCACGAATACGCAGTATTTT
TRBJ2-2,-,TRBV7-9,few,CASSLVSPEAGELFF,TGTGCCAGCAGCTTAGTTAGCCCCGAGGCCGGGGAGCTGTTTTTT
TRBJ1-5,TRBD1,TRBV28,-,CASSLGQVQPQHF,TGTGCCAGCAGTTTAGGACAGGTTCAGCCCCAGCATTTT
TRBJ2-1,TRBD1,TRBV7-2,many,CASSEGGTGREQFF,TGTGCCAGCAGCGAAGGCGGGACAGGTCGAGAGCAGTTCTTC
TRBJ2-5,TRBD2,TRBV28,-,CASNRPKAGTRVSLSQETQYF,TGTGCCAGCAACAGGCCAAAAGCCGGGACTAGGGTCTCGCTCTCCCAAGAGACCCAGTACTTC
TRBJ2-1,TRBD2,TRBV24-1,-,CATSDLNAGGSYNEQFF,TGTGCCACCAGTGATTTGAACGCGGGGGGATCCTACAATGAGCAGTTCTTC
TRBJ2-7,TRBD1,TRBV5-1,many,CASSFDRASYEQYF,TGCGCCAGCAGCTTTGACAGGGCCTCCTACGAGCAGTACTTC
TRBJ2-2,-,TRBV6-6,-,CASSAISGELFF,TGTGCCAGCAGTGCAATCTCCGGGGAGCTGTTTTTT
TRBJ2-1,-,TRBV24-1,-,CATSGPPRGAYNEQFF,TGTGCCACCAGTGGGCCCCCCAGGGGGGCCTACAATGAGCAGTTCTTC
TRBJ2-1,TRBD1,TRBV7-2,-,CASSSPYPGQGHNEQFF,TGTGCCAGCAGCTCACCTTATCCGGGACAGGGCCACAATGAGCAGTTCTTC
TRBJ1-5,TRBD1,TRBV20-1,-,CSGKAGGGQPQHF,TGCAGTGGCAAGGCAGGGGGCGGTCAGCCCCAGCATTTT
TRBJ1-2,TRBD1,TRBV7-6,-,CASSLSPTGNYGYTF,TGTGCCAGCAGCTTATCCCCGACAGGGAACTATGGCTACACCTTC
TRBJ2-5,-,TRBV24-1,-,CATSVGSFQETQYF,TGTGCCACCAGTGTGGGGAGTTTCCAAGAGACCCAGTACTTC
TRBJ1-5,-,TRBV20-1,-,CSARGGYNQPQHF,TGCAGTGCTAGAGGGGGGTACAATCAGCCCCAGCATTTT
TRBJ2-7,TRBD1,TRBV5-5,-,CASSFGQGRYEQYF,TGTGCCAGCAGCTTTGGACAGGGTCGCTACGAGCAGTACTTC
TRBJ2-3,-,TRBV5-1,few,CASRLAHGATDTQYF,TGCGCCAGCAGGCTTGCCCATGGGGCCACAGATACGCAGTATTTT
TRBJ1-6,-,TRBV3-1,many,CASSHLLGSPLHF,TGTGCCAGCAGCCACCTACTCGGGTCACCCCTCCACTTT
TRBJ2-7,TRBD1,TRBV7-6,-,CASSSPLTGHSYEQYF,TGTGCCAGCAGCAGCCCGTTGACAGGGCACTCCTACGAGCAGTACTTC
TRBJ2-5,-,TRBV5-1,few,CASSLSRAQETQYF,TGCGCCAGCAGCTTGTCGAGGGCCCAAGAGACCCAGTACTTC
TRBJ1-5,TRBD1,TRBV7-8,-,CASQGQGDQPQHF,TGTGCCAGCCAGGGACAGGGGGATCAGCCCCAGCATTTT
TRBJ2-4,-,TRBV12-3/TRBV12-4,many,CASSYDLLAKNIQYF,TGTGCCAGCAGTTACGACCTTCTAGCCAAAAACATTCAGTACTTC
TRBJ2-6,-,TRBV13,-,CASSFTGPGANVLTF,TGTGCCAGCAGCTTTACAGGGCCCGGGGCCAACGTCCTGACTTTC
TRBJ1-4,TRBD1,TRBV11-2,-,CASSFPTGGEEKLFF,TGTGCCAGCAGCTTCCCCACAGGGGGCGAAGAAAAACTGTTTTTT
TRBJ1-6,-,TRBV27,-,CASSLRWRDRSYNSPLHF,TGTGCCAGCAGTTTAAGGTGGCGGGATCGCTCCTATAATTCACCCCTCCACTTT
TRBJ2-1,-,TRBV24-1,few,CATSDPAAPLSHEQFF,TGTGCCACCAGTGACCCAGCGGCACCCTTGAGCCATGAGCAGTTCTTC
TRBJ2-2,-,TRBV9,few,CASSVGTVNTGELFF,TGTGCCAGCAGCGTAGGAACGGTGAACACCGGGGAGCTGTTTTTT
TRBJ2-2,-,TRBV19,-,CASSRSVNTGELFF,TGTGCCAGTAGTAGGTCGGTGAACACCGGGGAGCTGTTTTTT